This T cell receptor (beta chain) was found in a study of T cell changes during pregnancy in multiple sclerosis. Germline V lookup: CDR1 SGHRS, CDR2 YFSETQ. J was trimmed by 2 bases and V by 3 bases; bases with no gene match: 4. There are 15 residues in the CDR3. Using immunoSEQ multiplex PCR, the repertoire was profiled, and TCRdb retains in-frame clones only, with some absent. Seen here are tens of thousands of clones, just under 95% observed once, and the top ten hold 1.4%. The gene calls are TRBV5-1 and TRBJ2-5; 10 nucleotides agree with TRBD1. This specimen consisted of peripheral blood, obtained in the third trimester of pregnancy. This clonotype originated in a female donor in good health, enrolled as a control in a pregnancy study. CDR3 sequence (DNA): TGCGCCAGCAGCTCCGGACAGGGGGGGCAAGAGACCCAGTACTTC. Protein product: CASSSGQGGQETQYF.